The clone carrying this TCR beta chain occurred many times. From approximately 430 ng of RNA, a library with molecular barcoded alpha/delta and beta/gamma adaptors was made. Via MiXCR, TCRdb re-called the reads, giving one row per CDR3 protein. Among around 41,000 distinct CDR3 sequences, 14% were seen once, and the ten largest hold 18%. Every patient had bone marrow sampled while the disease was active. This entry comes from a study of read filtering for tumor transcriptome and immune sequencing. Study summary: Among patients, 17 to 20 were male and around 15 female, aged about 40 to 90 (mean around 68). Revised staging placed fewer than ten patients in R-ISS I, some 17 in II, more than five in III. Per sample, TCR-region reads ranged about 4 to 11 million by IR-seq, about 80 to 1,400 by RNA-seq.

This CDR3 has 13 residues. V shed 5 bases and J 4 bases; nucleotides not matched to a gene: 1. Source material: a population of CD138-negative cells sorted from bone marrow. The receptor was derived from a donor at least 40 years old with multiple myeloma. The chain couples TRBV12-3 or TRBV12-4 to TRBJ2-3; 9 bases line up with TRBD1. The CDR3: CASSRTGADTQYF. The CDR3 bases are TGTGCCAGCAGTCGGACAGGGGCAGATACGCAGTATTTT.